This TCR beta chain was sequenced in a study of OX40 agonist ivuxolimab in advanced cancers. The CDR3 covers 13 residues. V was clipped by 3 bases and J by 0 bases, with 6 bases between them. Germline CDR1 and CDR2: SGDLS and YYNGEE. Assay used: immunoSEQ multiplex PCR; TCRdb lists only in-frame clones, some missing. The sample records about 98,000 clones, approximately 93% being singletons. This rearrangement joins TRBV9 to TRBJ2-5, with D possibly being TRBD1 or TRBD2 (5 bases each). The material was CD4+ or CD8+ T cells sorted from blood, obtained in a trial of the OX40 agonist ivuxolimab. The source of this sequence is an adult with an advanced solid tumor such as melanoma, head and neck, liver or kidney cancer. The CDR3 here is CASSAGHQETQYF. In DNA form, the CDR3 reads TGTGCCAGCAGCGCGGGACACCAAGAGACCCAGTACTTC.